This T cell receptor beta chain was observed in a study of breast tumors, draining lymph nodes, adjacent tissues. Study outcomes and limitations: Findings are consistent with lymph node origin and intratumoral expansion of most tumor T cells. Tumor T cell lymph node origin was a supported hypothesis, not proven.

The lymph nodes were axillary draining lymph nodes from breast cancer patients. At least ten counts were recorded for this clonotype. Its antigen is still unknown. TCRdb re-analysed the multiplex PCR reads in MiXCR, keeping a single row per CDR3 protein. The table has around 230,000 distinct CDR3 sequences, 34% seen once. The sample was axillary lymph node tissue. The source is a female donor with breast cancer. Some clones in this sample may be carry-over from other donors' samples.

The CDR3: CASSGQGSSYEQYF. The CDR3 DNA reads as TGTGCCAGCAGCGGACAGGGCTCCTCCTACGAGCAGTACTTC. The chain couples TRBV5-5 to TRBJ2-7; 8 nucleotides line up with TRBD1. J lost 0 bases, V lost 4 bases, and 3 bases had no gene match. This CDR3 comprises 14 residues. Germline V gives CDR1 SGHKS, CDR2 YYEKEE (reference sequence). Using reference TRBV5-5 and TRBJ2-7 for the parts outside the CDR3, the full variable domain is DAGVTQSPTHLIKTRGQQVTLRCSPISGHKSVSWYQQVLGQGPQFIFQYYEKEERGRGNFPDRFSARQFPNYSSELNVNALLLGDSALYLCASSGQGSSYEQYFGPGTRLTVT.